This T cell receptor beta chain was captured by sequencing in a study of CD8+ T cells in alopecia areata (dated 2018 in TCRdb). About the investigation overall: High-throughput TCRbeta sequencing was used to examine T cell clonal expansion in alopecia areata in both the C3H/HeJ mouse model and human patients. Human TCRbeta sequencing covered scalp tissue and sorted CD4+ and CD8+ peripheral blood T cells from patchy and totalis/universalis alopecia areata patients and healthy controls. Clonality in the scalp was compared among normal scalp (n=4), patchy alopecia areata scalp (n=8), and alopecia totalis/universalis scalp (n=8). immunoSEQ multiplex PCR using 35 Vbeta forward primers and 13 Jbeta reverse primers was used to amplify TCRbeta CDR3 regions. The RNA source kit depended on sample type: the PAXgene miRNA kit for fixed scalp, the miRNeasy kit for PBMCs, and the RNeasy kit for mouse skin. The study at large found these results: Unlike mouse skin, which is dominated by gammadelta T cells, normal human skin has resident alphabeta T cells that are also sequenced, and this complicates analysis of the scalp TCR repertoire. Compared with normal scalp, lesional scalp had higher clonality and more expanded CD8+ clones, particularly in alopecia totalis/universalis, a pattern that suggests antigenic drive. Shared TCR sequences between patients were less evident than in mice, which may be partly attributable to HLA diversity in the patient population.

The cysteine opens and the phenylalanine closes a CDR3 of 15 amino acids. Only CDR3 DNA is held: 45 bases, read in frame from base 1. Relative to germline, V is 1 base shorter and J is 0 bases shorter, with 9 bases between their ends. Per the germline V gene, LGHNA is the CDR1 and YNFKEQ is the CDR2. As concerns this clone: The antigen this receptor binds is unknown. Base qualities are not provided; no much larger clone lies one nucleotide away.

Lesional scalp punch biopsies and peripheral blood were collected from alopecia areata patients. PBMCs were isolated by density centrifugation and stained for CD3, CD4 and CD8, and CD4+ and CD8+ T cells were sorted on a FACSAria. Untreated alopecia areata patients were recruited as part of a multicenter biomarker study. In 4 to 6 patients from the biomarker study, blood CD8+ T cells were sorted further into NKG2D-low and NKG2D-high fractions. Libraries were made using the immunoSEQ multiplex PCR assay. For TCR sequencing, RNA was extracted from every sample and reverse transcribed into cDNA to serve as template. SuperScript III was used for first-strand cDNA synthesis, primed with a 2:1 mix of oligo-dT and random hexamers. A synthetic immune receptor repertoire was used to assess amplification bias, and residual bias was removed computationally. The original pipeline was this. Raw reads were preprocessed to remove errors, and CDR3 was defined according to IMGT conventions as the region from the conserved cysteine to phenylalanine. Clonality was computed as 1 minus the Shannon entropy, with the entropy normalized by log2 of the number of productive unique TCRs. Whether scalp clones were CD4 or CD8 was inferred by matching scalp TCRbeta sequences against CD4 and CD8 repertoires sorted from blood. Sourced from immuneACCESS, this table was stored by TCRdb with only in-frame sequences that have V and J called. A share of the clones is absent; for the studies checked, an unresolved V gene accounts for under half, and the remainder has no known explanation. V, J and clone size derive from that table, while D and trimming were established from the DNA sequence. The sample table records about 82,000 clones; roughly 47% of these occur just once. The ten most abundant clones make up under 6.5% of the sample.

The clonotype was recovered from a human donor with alopecia areata. Sequenced material: NKG2D-high CD8+ T cells sorted from blood. The meaning of the sample's cell subset or site label: sorted CD8+ NKG2D-high blood T cells. The rearrangement combines TRBV4-2 with TRBJ1-1; a confident D gene designation cannot be given. The DNA is TGTGCCAGCAGCCAAGGATCAGGAATGAACACTGAAGCTTTCTTT. This encodes CASSQGSGMNTEAFF.